These 15 T cell receptor beta chains were sequenced from one sample in a study of blood T cell repertoires in COVID-19. Clones were sequenced by immunoSEQ multiplex PCR, and TCRdb holds only the in-frame ones, with some missing. The sample lists about 220,000 clones, 80% to 85% occurring once. What was sequenced was peripheral blood. These receptor sequences come from a woman aged 25 to 39 who had recovered from COVID-19.

The chain employs TRBV5-5 and TRBJ2-7, with unresolved D. Germline values: CDR1 SGHKS, CDR2 YYEKEE (reference sequence). The CDR3 covers 13 residues. Trimming pared 2 bases from V and 3 bases from J, leaving 9 bases between. The CDR3 DNA reads TGTGCCAGCAGCTTTCCTTCGGGCTACGAGCAGTACTTC. Translating gives CASSFPSGYEQYF.

V and J are TRBV5-1 and TRBJ1-1; possible D gene TRBD1, 6 bases. V shed 1 base and J shed 0 bases, with 13 bases lying between them. Per the germline V gene, CDR1 is SGHRS and CDR2 is YFSETQ. The CDR3 runs 16 residues. The CDR3: CASSLTDSRMNTEAFF. CDR3 DNA sequence: TGCGCCAGCAGCTTGACGGACAGCCGGATGAACACTGAAGCTTTCTTT.

The chain couples TRBV11-2 to TRBJ1-5; D is uncertain. Germline V lookup: CDR1 SGHAT, CDR2 FQNNGV. V gave up 5 bases and J gave up 7 bases, with 9 bases separating them. This CDR3 is 12 amino acids long. For the CDR3, the DNA is TGTGCCAGCAGCGCAGAGCGGCAGCCCCAGCATTTT. Its translation is CASSAERQPQHF.

In regard to this clone: This same CDR3 is encoded by further DNA sequences in the sample. The chain carries TRBV27 and TRBJ2-7, with 11 nucleotides matching TRBD2. Trimming at V came to 5 bases and at J to 2 bases, leaving 2 bases not matched to a gene. This CDR3 has 14 amino acids. Looked up from germline, CDR1 is MNHEY and CDR2 is SMNVEV (reference sequence). The CDR3 reads CASSTLAGAYEQYF. Here the CDR3 DNA reads TGTGCCAGCAGTACACTAGCGGGAGCCTACGAGCAGTACTTC.

This sequence joins TRBV7-2 and TRBJ2-2; D unresolved. The V end was cut by 1 base, the J end by 9 bases, with 9 bases between. CDR3 size: 13 residues. Germline-derived CDR1 and CDR2 are SGHTA and FQGNSA. The CDR3 reads CASSLERARELFF. The DNA of the CDR3 is TGTGCCAGCAGCTTAGAGCGAGCAAGGGAGCTGTTTTTT.

The rearrangement joins TRBV20-1 to TRBJ2-7; 7 positions match TRBD1. Germline lookup yields CDR1 DFQATT and CDR2 SNEGSKA (reference sequence). CDR3 length equals 11 residues. With 7 bases clipped from V and 5 bases from J, the junction kept 5 bases outside the gene matches. The CDR3 coding sequence is TGCAGTGGACAGGGATCCAACGAGCAGTACTTC. As protein: CSGQGSNEQYF.

The rearrangement links TRBV18 to TRBJ2-1; 7 bases agree with TRBD1. Trimming took 3 bases from V and 6 from J; bases not matched to a gene: 5. The CDR3 has 14 amino acids. Germline V gene data show CDR1 as KGHSH and CDR2 as LQKENI. CDR3 DNA: TGTGCCAGCTCACCCCCCCCAGGGGGCAATGAGCAGTTCTTC. This gives the protein CASSPPPGGNEQFF.

The chain has TRBV11-2 and TRBJ2-2; a weak D match, TRBD2 (5 bases). Trimming stripped 1 base from V and 4 bases from J, with 10 bases between. The CDR3 loop spans 15 amino acids. Germline V gives CDR1 SGHAT, CDR2 FQNNGV. The CDR3 DNA sequence: TGTGCCAGCAGCTTAGGGGCGGGTCCCACCGGGGAGCTGTTTTTT. This sequence encodes CASSLGAGPTGELFF.

V gene TRBV5-1 combines with J gene TRBJ2-1; 7 bases are a match to TRBD1. This CDR3 contains 16 residues. Germline V gene lookup returns CDR1 SGHRS and CDR2 YFSETQ. The V and J ends lost 3 bases and 3 bases, in that order; junction bases with no gene match: 9. The CDR3 DNA reads TGCGCCAGCAGCTATCAACAGGGGCATGTCTACAATGAGCAGTTCTTC. This encodes CASSYQQGHVYNEQFF.

CDR3 loop: CASSLSGRTSSYNEQFF. CDR3 bases: TGTGCCAGCAGTCTTAGCGGGCGGACCAGCTCCTACAATGAGCAGTTCTTC. V usage is TRBV6-4 and J usage is TRBJ2-1, with 7 bases that match TRBD2. The germline V gene encodes CDR1 MRHNA and CDR2 SNTAGT. Unmatched junction bases numbered 10, after V lost 5 bases and J lost 0 bases. CDR3 length equals 17 residues.

The chain has TRBV18 and TRBJ1-1; no definite D call. The V gene lost 6 bases and the J gene lost 5 bases, with 13 bases spanning the gap. The CDR3 is made up of 13 amino acids. Germline values: CDR1 KGHSH, CDR2 LQKENI. The CDR3 bases are TGTGCCAGCTCGCTTTCCTCGAGGACTGAAGCTTTCTTT. Its translation is CASSLSSRTEAFF.

The genes are TRBV12-3 or TRBV12-4 and TRBJ2-1; a possible D gene is TRBD2 (5 bases). The CDR3 is 13 amino acids. Trimming stripped 7 bases from V and 4 bases from J, with 11 bases between. The CDR3 region is CASTPSRYNEQFF. Written as DNA, the CDR3 is TGTGCCAGCACCCCTAGCAGATACAATGAGCAGTTCTTC.

The chain employs TRBV7-2 and TRBJ1-2, with D unresolved. The CDR3 runs to 14 residues. V was cut by 7 bases and J by 6 bases, with 18 bases left in between. Germline CDR1 and CDR2: SGHTA and FQGNSA. The CDR3 loop reads CASTVYQPGNGYTF. As DNA, the CDR3 is TGTGCCAGCACCGTATACCAGCCAGGAAATGGCTACACCTTC.

This clone appeared a few times. V gene TRBV5-1 combines with J gene TRBJ1-5; D gene ambiguous. Germline lookup yields CDR1 SGHRS and CDR2 YFSETQ. The ends were cut back, 0 bases at V and 7 bases at J, with 11 bases in the middle. The CDR3 length is 14 residues. DNA of the CDR3: TGCGCCAGCAGCTTGGGGGGAGTAGGACAGCCCCAGCATTTT. Residues: CASSLGGVGQPQHF.

This chain connects TRBV5-4 to TRBJ2-2; 12 bases match TRBD2. The trim removed 4 bases at V and 0 bases at J, leaving 4 bases unmatched. The length of the CDR3 is 17 residues. The V gene's germline CDR1 is SGHNT and CDR2 YYREEE (reference sequence). This CDR3 reads CASSLGLAGTNTGELFF. The CDR3 region has the DNA TGTGCCAGCAGCCTTGGACTAGCGGGAACGAACACCGGGGAGCTGTTTTTT.